The T cell receptor beta chain described here comes from a study of CD8 T cells in ankylosing spondylitis. Germline lookup yields CDR1 LGHDT and CDR2 YNNKEL (reference sequence). The CDR3 spans 14 residues. V was cut by 0 bases and J by 2 bases, with 6 bases left in between. Points from the study as a whole: Disease-associated clonotypes exhibited CD8+ identity and were relatively infrequent in peripheral blood. Eight highly homologous variants formed a TCR beta motif that appeared characteristic of ankylosing spondylitis blood. Reportedly, matched ankylosing spondylitis synovial fluid was significantly enriched for disease-linked clones.

The authors made TCR beta libraries by quantitative 5'-RACE with molecular barcodes. A single record per CDR3 protein comes from TCRdb applying MiXCR to the 5' RACE reads. Of roughly 370,000 distinct CDR3 sequences listed, 20% to 25% were seen once; the top ten hold roughly a sixth. To note about this clonotype: The antigen remains unidentified.

The sequence was collected from a male donor with ankylosing spondylitis. Sequenced material: blood, either unsorted or a sorted T cell fraction (not recorded which). The V gene is TRBV3-1, the J gene TRBJ2-3; tentative D call: TRBD2 (5 bases). The CDR3 is CASSQEAVTDTQYF. The CDR3 nucleotides are TGTGCCAGCAGCCAAGAAGCGGTCACAGATACGCAGTATTTT.